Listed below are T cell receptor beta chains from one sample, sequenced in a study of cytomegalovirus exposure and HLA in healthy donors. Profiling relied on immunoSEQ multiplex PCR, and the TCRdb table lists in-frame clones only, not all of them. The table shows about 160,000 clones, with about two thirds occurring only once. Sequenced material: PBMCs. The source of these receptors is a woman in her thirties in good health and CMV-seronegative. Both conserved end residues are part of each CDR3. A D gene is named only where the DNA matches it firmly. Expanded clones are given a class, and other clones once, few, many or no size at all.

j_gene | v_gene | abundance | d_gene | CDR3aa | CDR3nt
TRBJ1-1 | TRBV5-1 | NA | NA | CASNFRPFGDTEAFF | TGCGCCAGCAACTTTCGTCCCTTCGGGGACACTGAAGCTTTCTTT
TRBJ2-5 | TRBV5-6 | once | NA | CASSLVSAEETQYF | TGTGCCAGCAGCTTGGTATCGGCGGAAGAGACCCAGTACTTC
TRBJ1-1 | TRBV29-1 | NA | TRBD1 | CSVKDRVGEAFF | TGCAGCGTAAAGGACAGGGTCGGTGAAGCTTTCTTT
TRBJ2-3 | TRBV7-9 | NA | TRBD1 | CASHEWTGAEDTQYF | TGTGCCAGCCACGAATGGACAGGGGCGGAAGATACGCAGTATTTT
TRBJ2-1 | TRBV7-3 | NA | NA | CASSFTGVNEQFF | TGTGCCAGCAGCTTTACGGGAGTCAATGAGCAGTTCTTC
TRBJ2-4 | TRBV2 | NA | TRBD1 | CASSRFPGQGPPVENIQYF | TGTGCCAGCAGTCGATTCCCGGGACAGGGGCCCCCCGTTGAAAACATTCAGTACTTC
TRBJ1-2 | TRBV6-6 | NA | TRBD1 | CASSDNTGQGDGYTF | TGTGCCAGCAGTGATAACACGGGACAGGGGGATGGCTACACCTTC
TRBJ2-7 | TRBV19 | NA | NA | CASSMGNYEQYF | TGTGCCAGTAGTATGGGCAACTACGAGCAGTACTTC
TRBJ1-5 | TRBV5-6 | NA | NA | CASSLGDNQPQHF | TGTGCCAGCAGCCTAGGGGACAACCAGCCCCAGCATTTT
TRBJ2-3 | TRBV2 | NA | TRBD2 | CASSERLAGVATQYF | TGTGCCAGCAGTGAACGGCTAGCGGGGGTCGCTACGCAGTATTTT
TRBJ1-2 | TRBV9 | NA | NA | CASSVEGGDYGYTF | TGTGCCAGCAGCGTAGAGGGAGGGGACTATGGCTACACCTTC
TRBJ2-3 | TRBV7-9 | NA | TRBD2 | CASSLVSSGRGTDTQYF | TGTGCCAGCAGCTTAGTGTCTAGCGGGAGAGGCACAGATACGCAGTATTTT
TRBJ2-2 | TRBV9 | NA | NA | CASTRENTGELFF | TGTGCCAGCACGCGGGAGAACACCGGGGAGCTGTTTTTT
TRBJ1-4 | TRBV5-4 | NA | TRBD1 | CASSLQGSNEKLFF | TGTGCCAGCAGCTTACAGGGGTCTAATGAAAAACTGTTTTTT
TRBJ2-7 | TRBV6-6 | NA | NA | CASSPLLAATYEQYF | TGTGCCAGCAGCCCCCTGCTAGCTGCCACCTACGAGCAGTACTTC
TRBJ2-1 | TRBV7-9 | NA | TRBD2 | CASSLRLFGRREGFNEQFF | TGTGCCAGCAGCTTAAGGTTATTCGGCAGGCGGGAGGGTTTCAATGAGCAGTTCTTC
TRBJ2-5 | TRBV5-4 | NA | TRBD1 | CASSLGQGFQETQYF | TGTGCCAGCAGCTTGGGACAGGGGTTCCAAGAGACCCAGTACTTC
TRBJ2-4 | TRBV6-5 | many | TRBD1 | CASSRYRGSSNIQYF | TGTGCCAGCAGCCGCTACAGGGGCTCGTCGAACATTCAGTACTTC
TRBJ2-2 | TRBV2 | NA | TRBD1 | CASSDSGGSTGELFF | TGTGCCAGCAGTGATTCAGGGGGTTCCACCGGGGAGCTGTTTTTT
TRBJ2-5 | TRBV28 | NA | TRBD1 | CASRWTGEETQYF | TGTGCCAGCAGATGGACAGGGGAGGAGACCCAGTACTTC
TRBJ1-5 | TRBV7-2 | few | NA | CASSPKAQVSNQPQHF | TGTGCCAGCAGCCCCAAGGCTCAGGTTAGCAATCAGCCCCAGCATTTT
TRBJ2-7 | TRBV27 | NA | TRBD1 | CASRPGQSSYEQYF | TGTGCCAGCAGGCCGGGACAGAGCTCCTACGAGCAGTACTTC
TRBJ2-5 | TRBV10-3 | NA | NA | CAIGDEGVSETQYF | TGTGCCATCGGGGATGAAGGGGTTAGTGAGACCCAGTACTTC
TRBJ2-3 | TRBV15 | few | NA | CATSRGGPGTQYF | TGTGCCACCAGCAGGGGGGGACCCGGTACGCAGTATTTT
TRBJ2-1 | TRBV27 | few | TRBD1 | CASWTGGKGEQFF | TGTGCCAGCTGGACAGGGGGCAAGGGTGAGCAGTTCTTC
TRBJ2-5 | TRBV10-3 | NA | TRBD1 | CAISESFEQGLETQYF | TGTGCCATCAGTGAGTCGTTTGAACAGGGGCTCGAGACCCAGTACTTC
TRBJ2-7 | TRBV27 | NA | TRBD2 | CASSLAGGYEQYF | TGTGCCAGCAGTTTAGCGGGGGGGTACGAGCAGTACTTC
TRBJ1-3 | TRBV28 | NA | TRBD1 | CASSSDRGVSGNTIYF | TGTGCCAGCAGTTCCGACAGGGGCGTTAGCGGAAACACCATATATTTT
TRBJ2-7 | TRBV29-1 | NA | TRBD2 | CSVATSGRKYEQYF | TGCAGCGTTGCGACTAGCGGGAGGAAGTATGAGCAGTACTTC
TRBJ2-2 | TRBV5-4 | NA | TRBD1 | CASSSRARDRNYNTGELFF | TGTGCCAGCAGCTCAAGGGCCCGGGACAGGAATTATAACACCGGGGAGCTGTTTTTT
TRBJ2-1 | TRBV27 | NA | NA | CASSLWAGSSYNEQFF | TGTGCCAGCAGTTTATGGGCGGGAAGCTCCTACAATGAGCAGTTCTTC
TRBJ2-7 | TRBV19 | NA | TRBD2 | CASSMGGNSYEQYF | TGTGCCAGTAGTATGGGAGGGAACTCCTACGAGCAGTACTTC
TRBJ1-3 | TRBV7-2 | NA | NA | CASSLGSGFSGNTIYF | TGTGCCAGCAGCTTAGGGTCCGGTTTCTCTGGAAACACCATATATTTT
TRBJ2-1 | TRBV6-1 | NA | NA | CASKAPRLAEQFF | TGTGCCAGCAAAGCACCCCGGCTAGCTGAGCAGTTCTTC
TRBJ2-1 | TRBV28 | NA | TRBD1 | CASSPTPGQGSYNEQFF | TGTGCCAGCAGTCCCACTCCGGGACAGGGATCCTACAATGAGCAGTTCTTC
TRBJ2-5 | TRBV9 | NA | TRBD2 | CASSVSAGGPRTQYF | TGTGCCAGCAGCGTATCCGCGGGGGGGCCCCGGACCCAGTACTTC
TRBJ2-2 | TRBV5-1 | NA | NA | CASSFSGSNTGELFF | TGCGCCAGCAGCTTCAGCGGCTCGAACACCGGGGAGCTGTTTTTT
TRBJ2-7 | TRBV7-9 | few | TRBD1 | CASSAPGQGYEQYF | TGTGCCAGCAGCGCACCGGGACAGGGCTACGAGCAGTACTTC
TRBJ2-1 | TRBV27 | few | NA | CASSLTGGTYNEQFF | TGTGCCAGCAGTTTAACCGGGGGAACCTACAATGAGCAGTTCTTC
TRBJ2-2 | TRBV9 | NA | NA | CASSVRANTGELFF | TGTGCCAGCAGCGTAAGAGCGAACACCGGGGAGCTGTTTTTT
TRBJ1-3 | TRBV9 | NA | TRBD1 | CASSATGASGNTIYF | TGTGCCAGCAGCGCGACAGGGGCCTCTGGAAACACCATATATTTT
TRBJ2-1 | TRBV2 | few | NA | CASGVAYEQFF | TGTGCCAGCGGGGTAGCGTATGAGCAGTTCTTC
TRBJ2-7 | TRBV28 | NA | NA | CASSRRGRSAYEQYF | TGTGCCAGCAGCCGCAGGGGAAGGTCGGCCTACGAGCAGTACTTC
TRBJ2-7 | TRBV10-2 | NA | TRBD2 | CASTLSGGYEQYF | TGCGCCAGCACCCTTAGCGGGGGCTACGAGCAGTACTTC
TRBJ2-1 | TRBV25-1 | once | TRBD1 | CASSDNRQGISYNEQFF | TGTGCCAGCAGTGATAATCGACAGGGGATCTCCTACAATGAGCAGTTCTTC
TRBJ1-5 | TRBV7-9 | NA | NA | CASSLAGTSNQPQHF | TGTGCCAGCAGCTTAGCGGGGACAAGCAATCAGCCCCAGCATTTT
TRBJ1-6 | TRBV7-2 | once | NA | CASSLVVSFGSSPLHF | TGTGCCAGCAGCTTAGTCGTCTCCTTCGGGAGTTCACCCCTCCACTTT
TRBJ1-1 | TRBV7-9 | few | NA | CSSSTYDRNHMNTEAFF | TGTTCCAGCAGCACCTATGACAGAAATCACATGAACACTGAAGCTTTCTTT
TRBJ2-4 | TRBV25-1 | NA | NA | CASEENIQYF | TGTGCCTCTGAGGAAAACATTCAGTACTTC
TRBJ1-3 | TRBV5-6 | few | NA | CASSPKGQPVSGNTIYF | TGTGCCAGCAGCCCGAAGGGACAACCCGTCTCTGGAAACACCATATATTTT
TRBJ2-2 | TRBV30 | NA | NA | CAWSRGTGELFF | TGTGCCTGGAGTAGGGGGACCGGGGAGCTGTTTTTT
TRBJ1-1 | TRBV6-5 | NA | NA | CASSPSGSRAFF | TGTGCCAGCAGTCCCTCAGGTAGTAGGGCTTTCTTT
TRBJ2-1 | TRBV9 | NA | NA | CASSVDLWAGPYNEQFF | TGTGCCAGCAGCGTGGACCTATGGGCGGGTCCATACAATGAGCAGTTCTTC
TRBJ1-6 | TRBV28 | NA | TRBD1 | CASRTGPSPLHF | TGTGCCAGCAGGACAGGGCCCTCACCCCTCCACTTT
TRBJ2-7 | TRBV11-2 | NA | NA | CASKAGRGTYEQYF | TGTGCCAGCAAAGCGGGGAGGGGGACCTACGAGCAGTACTTC
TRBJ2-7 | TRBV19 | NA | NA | CASSIRGSSSYEQYF | TGTGCCAGTAGTATAAGAGGGAGCAGTTCCTACGAGCAGTACTTC
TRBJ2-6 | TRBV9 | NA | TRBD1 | CASSEQGARGANVLTF | TGTGCCAGCAGCGAACAGGGGGCGCGGGGGGCCAACGTCCTGACTTTC
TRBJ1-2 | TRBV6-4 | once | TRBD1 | CASSDHGKDRGSPAHYGYTF | TGTGCCAGCAGTGACCATGGGAAGGACAGGGGAAGCCCCGCGCACTATGGCTACACCTTC
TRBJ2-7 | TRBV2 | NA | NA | CASLRSRTYEQYF | TGTGCCAGCCTTAGGTCGAGGACCTACGAGCAGTACTTC